The clone carrying this T cell receptor beta chain is large within its sample. This sample is part of a study of spatial heterogeneity in lung cancer. Study in general: Mean representation of each unique TCR and UMI combination in the raw reads exceeded eight occurrences.

The library protocol tagged each TCR cDNA with a unique molecular identifier. TCRdb ran MiXCR on the 5' RACE reads and lists one entry per CDR3 protein. This sample has roughly 1,900 distinct CDR3 sequences, with 23% found just once. Time point meaning: sample taken at primary tumor resection. Trimming cost V 0 bases and J 2 bases, with 12 bases left between them. CDR1 is DFQATT, CDR2 SNEGSKA, per germline (reference sequence). This CDR3 spans 15 amino acids. The source is a male donor with early-stage non-small cell lung cancer. The material sequenced was normal lung tissue next to the tumor, taken at surgery. The chain uses TRBV20-1 and TRBJ2-3; D gene ambiguous. The CDR3 DNA is TGCAGTGCTAGAGATCCGTGGACCACCACAGATACGCAGTATTTT. Its protein product is CSARDPWTTTDTQYF.